Each of the 2 T cell receptor beta chains below was sequenced from the same sample in a study of cytomegalovirus exposure and HLA in healthy donors. Primers included in the PCR were 60 Vbeta and 13 Jbeta primers. This table comes from immunoSEQ multiplex PCR, and its TCRdb copy is limited to in-frame clones, with some not included. The data contain around 68,000 clones, 65% to 90% of them singletons. Sequencing input: PBMCs. Receptors originate from a female donor in good health and CMV-seronegative.

V usage is TRBV29-1 and J usage is TRBJ2-3; tentatively, D is TRBD2 (5 bases). Trimming took 7 bases from V and 5 from J, leaving 10 bases between them. The CDR3 sequence is 11 residues long. From germline, CDR1 is SQVTM and CDR2 ANQGSEA. The CDR3 reads CSAGLQDTQYF. In DNA, the CDR3 is TGCAGCGCTGGACTGCAAGATACGCAGTATTTT.

About this clone itself: Sequence at one end of the junction differs from germline and may be a read error. This rearrangement joins TRBV7-9 to TRBJ2-1; 9 positions match TRBD2. The CDR3 is 16 residues long. The V gene's germline CDR1 is SEHNR and CDR2 FQNEAQ (reference sequence). CDR3 protein: CSSSLVFRGGADEQFF. The CDR3 DNA is TGTTCCAGCAGCTTAGTTTTTCGCGGGGGGGCCGATGAGCAGTTCTTC.